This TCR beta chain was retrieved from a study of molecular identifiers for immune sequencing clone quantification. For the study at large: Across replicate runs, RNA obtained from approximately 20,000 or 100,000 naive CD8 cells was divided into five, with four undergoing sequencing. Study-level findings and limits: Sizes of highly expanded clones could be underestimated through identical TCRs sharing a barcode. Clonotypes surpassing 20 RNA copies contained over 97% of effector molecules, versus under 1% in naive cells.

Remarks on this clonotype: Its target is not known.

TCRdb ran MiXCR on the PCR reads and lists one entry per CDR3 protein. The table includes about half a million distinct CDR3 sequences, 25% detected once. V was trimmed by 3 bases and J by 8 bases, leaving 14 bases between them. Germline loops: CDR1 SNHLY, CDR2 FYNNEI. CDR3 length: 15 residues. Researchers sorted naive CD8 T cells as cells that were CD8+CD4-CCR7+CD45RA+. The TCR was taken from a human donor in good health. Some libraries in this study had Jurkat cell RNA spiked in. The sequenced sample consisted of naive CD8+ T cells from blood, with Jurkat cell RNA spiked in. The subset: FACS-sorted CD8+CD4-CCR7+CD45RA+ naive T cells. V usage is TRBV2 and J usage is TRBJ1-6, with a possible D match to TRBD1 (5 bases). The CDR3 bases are TGTGCCAGCAGTGAGACGACCAGGGAGGATTCACCCCTCCACTTT. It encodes CASSETTREDSPLHF.